The present TCR beta chain was sequenced within a study of beta chain features in type 1 diabetes. Germline trimming cut 4 bases from V and 7 bases from J; bases unmatched to any gene: 13. CDR3 length: 15 amino acids. Germline CDR1 is SGHNT and CDR2 is YYREEE (reference sequence). Comments on this clone: Its antigen is undetermined.

Of the isolated RNA, all was reverse transcribed, and so the sequenced material was expressed TCRB transcripts. There were about 3.57 million reads on average in the naive, central memory and regulatory T cell samples. Sequencing used immunoSEQ multiplex PCR; TCRdb keeps in-frame clones, though not all of them. The sample lists 850,000 to 900,000 clones, 17% seen once, with roughly 0.025% in the top ten. Whole-study findings and limits: Relative to healthy donors, patients appeared to have naive, central memory and Treg TCRB repertoires that were more similar. TCRB CDR3s were moderately but significantly shorter in Type 1 diabetes patients in all four CD4+ subsets.

Every sorted population was more than 95% pure. J is TRBJ1-2 and V is TRBV5-4, with TRBD1 matching over 7 bases. The specimen sequenced was naive CD4+ T cells from blood. This sequence was found in a woman aged 18 to 35 in good health. CDR3 in amino acids: CASSVSTGFVSGYTF. CDR3 coding DNA: TGTGCCAGCAGCGTGTCGACAGGGTTCGTTAGTGGCTACACCTTC.